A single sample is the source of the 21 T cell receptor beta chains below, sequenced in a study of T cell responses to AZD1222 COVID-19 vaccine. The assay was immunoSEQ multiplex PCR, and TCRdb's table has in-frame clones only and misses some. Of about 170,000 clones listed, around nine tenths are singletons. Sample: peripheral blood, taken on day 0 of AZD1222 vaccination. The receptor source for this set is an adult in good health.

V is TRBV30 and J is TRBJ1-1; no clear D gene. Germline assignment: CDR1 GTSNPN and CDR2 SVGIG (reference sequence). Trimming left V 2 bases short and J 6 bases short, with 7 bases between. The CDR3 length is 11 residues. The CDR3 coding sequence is TGTGCCTGGAGTAGCACGGCTGAAGCTTTCTTT. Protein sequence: CAWSSTAEAFF.

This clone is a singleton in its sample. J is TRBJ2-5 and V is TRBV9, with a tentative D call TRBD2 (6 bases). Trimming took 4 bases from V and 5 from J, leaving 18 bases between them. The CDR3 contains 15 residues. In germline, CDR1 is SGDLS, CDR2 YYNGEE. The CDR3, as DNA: TGTGCCAGCAGCACTTCCGGGACTCCTCGCGAGACCCAGTACTTC. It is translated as CASSTSGTPRETQYF.

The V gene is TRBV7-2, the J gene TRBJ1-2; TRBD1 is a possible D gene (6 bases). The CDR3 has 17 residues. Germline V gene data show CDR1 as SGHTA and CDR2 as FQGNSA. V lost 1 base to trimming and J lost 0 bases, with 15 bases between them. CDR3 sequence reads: CASSLGSGTQANYGYTF. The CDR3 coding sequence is TGTGCCAGCAGCTTAGGATCCGGGACACAAGCTAACTATGGCTACACCTTC.

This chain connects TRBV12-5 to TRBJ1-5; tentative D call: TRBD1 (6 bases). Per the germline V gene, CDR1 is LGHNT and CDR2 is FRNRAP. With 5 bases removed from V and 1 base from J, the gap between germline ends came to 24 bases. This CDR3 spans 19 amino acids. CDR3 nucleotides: TGTGCTAGTGGTCCCCGTTCCCGGGGACACCTTGAGAGCAATCAGCCCCAGCATTTT. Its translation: CASGPRSRGHLESNQPQHF.

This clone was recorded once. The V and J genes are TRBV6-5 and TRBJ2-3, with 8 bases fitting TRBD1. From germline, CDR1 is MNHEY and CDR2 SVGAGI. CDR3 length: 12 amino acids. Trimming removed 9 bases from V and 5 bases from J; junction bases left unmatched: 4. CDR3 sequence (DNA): TGTGCCAGTCAGGGGGCCGGAGATACGCAGTATTTT. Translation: CASQGAGDTQYF.

The CDR3 here is CASSPSGTSGSNEQFF. The CDR3 DNA is TGTGCCAGCAGCCCCTCCGGGACTAGCGGGAGTAATGAGCAGTTCTTC. V is TRBV7-9 and J is TRBJ2-1, with TRBD2 matching 14 bases. CDR1 and CDR2 (germline): SEHNR, FQNEAQ (reference sequence). The CDR3 extends over 16 amino acids. The trim removed 5 bases at V and 7 bases at J, leaving 7 bases unmatched. Variable domain in full (rest from reference TRBV7-9 and TRBJ2-1): DTGVSQNPRHKITKRGQNVTFRCDPISEHNRLYWYRQTLGQGPEFLTYFQNEAQLEKSRLLSDRFSAERPKGSFSTLEIQRTEQGDSAMYLCASSPSGTSGSNEQFFGPGTRLTVL.

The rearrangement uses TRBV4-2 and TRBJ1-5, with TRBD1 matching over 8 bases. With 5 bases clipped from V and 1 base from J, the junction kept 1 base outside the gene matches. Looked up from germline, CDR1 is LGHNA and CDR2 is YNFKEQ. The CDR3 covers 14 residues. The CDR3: CASSRTGSNQPQHF. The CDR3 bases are TGTGCCAGCAGCAGGACAGGGAGCAATCAGCCCCAGCATTTT.

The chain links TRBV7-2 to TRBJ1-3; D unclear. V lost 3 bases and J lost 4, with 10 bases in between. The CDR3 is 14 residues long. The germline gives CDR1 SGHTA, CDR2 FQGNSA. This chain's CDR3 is CASSFLGGGNTIYF. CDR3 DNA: TGTGCCAGCAGCTTCTTAGGAGGCGGAAACACCATATATTTT.

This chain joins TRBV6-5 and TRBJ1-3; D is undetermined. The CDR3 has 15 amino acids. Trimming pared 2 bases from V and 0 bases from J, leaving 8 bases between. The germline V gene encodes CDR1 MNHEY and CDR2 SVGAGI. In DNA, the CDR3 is TGTGCCAGCAGTTACGGGAGGAGCTCTGGAAACACCATATATTTT. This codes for CASSYGRSSGNTIYF.

This CDR3 is CASGNSGFSTDTQYF. In DNA form, the CDR3 reads TGTGCCAGCGGGAATAGCGGGTTTTCTACAGATACGCAGTATTTT. The chain recombines TRBV7-6 with TRBJ2-3; TRBD2 matches at 7 bases. CDR1 is SGHVS and CDR2 is FNYEAQ in the germline V gene. The CDR3 spans 15 residues. The V and J ends lost 8 bases and 3 bases, in that order; junction bases with no gene match: 11.

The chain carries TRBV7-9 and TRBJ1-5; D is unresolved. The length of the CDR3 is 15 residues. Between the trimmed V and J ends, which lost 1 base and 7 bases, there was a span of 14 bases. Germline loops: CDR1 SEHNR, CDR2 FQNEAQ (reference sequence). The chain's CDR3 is CASSLDGQAWQPQHF. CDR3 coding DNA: TGTGCCAGCAGCTTAGACGGGCAGGCTTGGCAGCCCCAGCATTTT.

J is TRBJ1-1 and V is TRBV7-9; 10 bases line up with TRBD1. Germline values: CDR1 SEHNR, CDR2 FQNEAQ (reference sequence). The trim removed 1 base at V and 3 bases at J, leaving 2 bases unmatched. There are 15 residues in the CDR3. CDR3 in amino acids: CASSLDGTGDTEAFF. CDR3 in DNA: TGTGCCAGCAGCTTAGACGGGACAGGGGACACTGAAGCTTTCTTT.

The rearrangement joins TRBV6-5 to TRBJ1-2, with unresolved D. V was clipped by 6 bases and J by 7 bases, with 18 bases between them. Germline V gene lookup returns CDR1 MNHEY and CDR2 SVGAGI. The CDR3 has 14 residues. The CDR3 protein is CASSQTGSEGGYTF. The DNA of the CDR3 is TGTGCCAGCAGCCAAACCGGGTCCGAGGGTGGCTACACCTTC.

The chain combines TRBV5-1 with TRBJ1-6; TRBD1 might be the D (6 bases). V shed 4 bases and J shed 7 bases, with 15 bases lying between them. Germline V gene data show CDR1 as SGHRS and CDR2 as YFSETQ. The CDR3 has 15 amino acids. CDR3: CASSPRTETNSPLHF. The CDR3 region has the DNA TGCGCCAGCAGCCCCAGGACAGAGACGAATTCACCCCTCCACTTT.

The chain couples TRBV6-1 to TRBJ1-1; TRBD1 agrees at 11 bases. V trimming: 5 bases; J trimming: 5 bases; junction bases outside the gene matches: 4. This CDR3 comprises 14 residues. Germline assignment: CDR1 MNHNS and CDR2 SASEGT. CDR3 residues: CASSWGQGGTEAFF. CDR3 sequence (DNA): TGTGCCAGCAGTTGGGGACAGGGGGGAACTGAAGCTTTCTTT.

This CDR3 is CASRRGTSGKQFF. The CDR3 nucleotides read TGTGCCAGCAGACGAGGGACTAGCGGGAAGCAGTTCTTC. V is TRBV3-1 (or the pseudogene TRBV3-2) and J is TRBJ2-1; the match to TRBD2 covers 13 bases. The germline CDR1 and CDR2 sequences are LGHDT and YNNKEL (reference sequence). The CDR3 is 13 amino acids. V lost 6 bases, J lost 11 bases, and 4 bases stayed unmatched.

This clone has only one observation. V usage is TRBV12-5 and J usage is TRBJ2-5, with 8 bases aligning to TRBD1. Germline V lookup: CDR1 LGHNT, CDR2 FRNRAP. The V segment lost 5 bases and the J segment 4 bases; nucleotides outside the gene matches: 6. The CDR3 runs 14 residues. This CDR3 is CASGPGGPGETQYF. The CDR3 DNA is TGTGCTAGTGGTCCAGGGGGCCCAGGAGAGACCCAGTACTTC. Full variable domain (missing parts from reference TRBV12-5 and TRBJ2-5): DARVTQTPRHKVTEMGQEVTMRCQPILGHNTVFWYRQTMMQGLELLAYFRNRAPLDDSGMPKDRFSAEMPDATLATLKIQPSEPRDSAVYFCASGPGGPGETQYFGPGTRLLVL.

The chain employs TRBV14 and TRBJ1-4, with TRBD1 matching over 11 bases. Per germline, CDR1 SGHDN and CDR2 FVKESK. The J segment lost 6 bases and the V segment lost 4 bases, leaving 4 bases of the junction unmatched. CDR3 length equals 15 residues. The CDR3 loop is CASSLPGQGDEKLFF. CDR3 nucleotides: TGTGCCAGCAGCCTTCCGGGACAGGGGGATGAAAAACTGTTTTTT. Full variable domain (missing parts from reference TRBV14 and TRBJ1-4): EAGVTQFPSHSVIEKGQTVTLRCDPISGHDNLYWYRRVMGKEIKFLLHFVKESKQDESGMPNNRFLAERTGGTYSTLKVQPAELEDSGVYFCASSLPGQGDEKLFFGSGTQLSVL.

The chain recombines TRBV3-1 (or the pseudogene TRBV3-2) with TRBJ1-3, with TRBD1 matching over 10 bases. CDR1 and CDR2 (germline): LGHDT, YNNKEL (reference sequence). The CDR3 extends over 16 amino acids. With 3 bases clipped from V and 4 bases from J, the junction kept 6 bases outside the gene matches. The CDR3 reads CASSHRWTGGGNTIYF. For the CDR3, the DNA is TGTGCCAGCAGCCACCGATGGACAGGGGGGGGAAACACCATATATTTT.

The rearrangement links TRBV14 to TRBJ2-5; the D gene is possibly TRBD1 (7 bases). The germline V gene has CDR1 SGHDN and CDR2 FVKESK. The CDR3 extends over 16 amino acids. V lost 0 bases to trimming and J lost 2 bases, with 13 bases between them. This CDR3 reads CASSQEGGGLQETQYF. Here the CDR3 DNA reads TGTGCCAGCAGCCAAGAAGGAGGGGGCCTTCAAGAGACCCAGTACTTC.

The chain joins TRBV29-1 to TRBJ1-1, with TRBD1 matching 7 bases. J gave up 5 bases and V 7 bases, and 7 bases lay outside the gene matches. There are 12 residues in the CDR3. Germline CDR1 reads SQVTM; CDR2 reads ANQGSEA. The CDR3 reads CSERDSATEAFF. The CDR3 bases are TGCAGCGAGAGGGACAGCGCTACTGAAGCTTTCTTT.